One sample yielded the 26 T cell receptor beta chains listed below, sequenced in a study of T cells in Graves' hyperthyroidism and ophthalmopathy. It was RNA transcripts that yielded the amplified TCR beta CDR3 regions. TCR CDR3 underwent first-round RT-PCR with the HTBI primer set. MiXCR was run by TCRdb on the multiplex PCR reads, yielding one entry per CDR3 protein. Altogether hundreds of thousands of distinct CDR3 sequences are present, 18% being singletons, with the ten largest covering 16%. The source material was blood. The receptors here all came from a woman aged 50 to 60 with Graves' hyperthyroidism that later progressed to Graves' ophthalmopathy.

This clonotype was observed many times. The V and J genes are TRBV11-2 and TRBJ1-2; no definite D call. CDR1 is SGHAT, CDR2 FQNNGV, per germline. The V end was cut by 5 bases, the J end by 0 bases, with 10 bases between. CDR3 length: 14 amino acids. The CDR3 reads CASSLGRANYGYTF. The CDR3 DNA is TGTGCCAGCAGCCTTGGCAGAGCTAACTATGGCTACACCTTC.

This clonotype was recorded at least ten times. Written as DNA, the CDR3 is TGTGCCAGCAGCGGACAGCCGTCTGGATGGGAGACCCAGTACTTC. Translated, it gives CASSGQPSGWETQYF. The V call is TRBV7-2, the J call TRBJ2-5; tentatively, D is TRBD1 (6 bases). Germline V gene lookup returns CDR1 SGHTA and CDR2 FQGNSA. Trimming stripped 5 bases from V and 5 bases from J, with 18 bases between. The CDR3 has 15 residues.

In the case of this clonotype: The junction departs from germline at one end; a sequencing error may be responsible. The genes are TRBV24-1 and TRBJ2-3; tentatively, D is TRBD2 (6 bases). CDR3 length equals 15 residues. Germline V CDR1 and CDR2: KGHDR, SFDVKD. Here the CDR3 DNA reads TGTGTCACCAGTGACCGGGGGAGTGGGCCAGATACGCAGTATTTT. Translated, it gives CVTSDRGSGPDTQYF.

The sample holds a few counts of this clonotype. The V call is TRBV27, the J call TRBJ1-5, with D unclear. This CDR3 is 14 amino acids long. Germline V gene lookup returns CDR1 MNHEY and CDR2 SMNVEV (reference sequence). Trimming pared 4 bases from V and 7 bases from J, leaving 14 bases between. Here the CDR3 DNA reads TGTGCCAGCAGTTCAATCAGAGGGAAGCAGCCCCAGCATTTT. Translated, it gives CASSSIRGKQPQHF.

Regarding this clonotype: At one of its ends the junction is not consistent with the germline gene, which may arise from a read error. The chain joins TRBV6-1 to TRBJ2-6; no definite D call. This CDR3 contains 13 residues. The germline V gene encodes CDR1 MNHNS and CDR2 SASEGT. In DNA, the CDR3 is TGTACCAGTGCCGCCTCTGGGGCCAACGTCCTGACTTTC. Its protein is CTSAASGANVLTF.

This clonotype was counted many times. The chain couples TRBV11-2 to TRBJ2-2; 7 nucleotides align to TRBD1. J was trimmed by 0 bases and V by 3 bases; bases with no gene match: 1. The CDR3 contains 15 residues. In germline, CDR1 is SGHAT, CDR2 FQNNGV. Here the CDR3 reads CASSFGTANTGELFF. The CDR3 coding sequence is TGTGCCAGCAGCTTTGGGACAGCGAACACCGGGGAGCTGTTTTTT.

This clonotype was counted at least ten times. The chain recombines TRBV5-1 with TRBJ2-2; 13 bases line up with TRBD2. V gave up 4 bases and J gave up 5 bases; unmatched junction bases: 5. CDR3 length: 16 amino acids. Germline CDR1 SGHRS, CDR2 YFSETQ. The CDR3 is CASSPRTSGGTGELFF. Written as DNA, the CDR3 is TGCGCCAGCAGCCCCCGGACTAGCGGGGGAACCGGGGAGCTGTTTTTT. The whole variable domain, remainder taken from reference TRBV5-1 and TRBJ2-2, is KAGVTQTPRYLIKTRGQQVTLSCSPISGHRSVSWYQQTPGQGLQFLFEYFSETQRNKGNFPGRFSGRQFSNSRSEMNVSTLELGDSALYLCASSPRTSGGTGELFFGEGSRLTVL.

Worth noting for this clonotype: A much larger clonotype is one base distant, so this may be a read error. CDR3 nucleotide sequence: TGTGCCAGCAGTTTAAAGGGAGCGGGAAACACCATATATTTT. This translates into CASSLKGAGNTIYF. The chain recombines TRBV12-3 or TRBV12-4 with TRBJ1-3; D unresolved. This CDR3 comprises 14 residues. Trimming stripped 2 bases from V and 4 bases from J, with 9 bases between.

This clonotype was counted a few times. The chain carries TRBV6-1 and TRBJ1-5; the match to TRBD1 covers 11 bases. The length of the CDR3 is 15 residues. The V gene end was trimmed by 7 bases and the J gene end by 5 bases; junction bases not matched to a gene: 7. Germline CDR1 is MNHNS and CDR2 is SASEGT. CDR3 region: CASNARTGGDQPQHF. As DNA, the CDR3 is TGTGCCAGCAATGCGAGGACAGGGGGCGATCAGCCCCAGCATTTT.

The chain has TRBV6-9 and TRBJ2-2, with 7 bases that match TRBD1. Germline V gene data show CDR1 as MNHGY and CDR2 as SVAAGI. V was clipped by 4 bases and J by 4 bases; unmatched bases: 9. This CDR3 is 16 amino acids long. The CDR3 sequence is CASSSLDRVGTGELFF. The CDR3 DNA follows: TGTGCCAGCAGTTCCCTAGACAGGGTCGGCACCGGGGAGCTGTTTTTT.

This clonotype was seen only a few times. One junction end does not reproduce the germline sequence, and a read error may be involved. The chain joins TRBV6-5 to TRBJ2-3, with 8 bases matching TRBD2. The V gene's germline CDR1 is MNHEY and CDR2 SVGAGI. This CDR3 has 16 residues. The CDR3 DNA is TGTGCCAGCAGTGACTCGGGCGGGGGGAGCACAGATACGCAGTATTTT. It specifies CASSDSGGGSTDTQYF.

This chain joins TRBV3-1 and TRBJ2-1, with D possibly matching TRBD2 (5 bases). V was cut by 4 bases and J by 0 bases, with 10 bases left in between. Germline values: CDR1 LGHDT, CDR2 YNNKEL (reference sequence). The length of the CDR3 is 15 residues. CDR3 amino acids: CASSPDSGSYNEQFF. The CDR3 DNA reads TGTGCCAGCAGCCCGGACTCCGGCTCCTACAATGAGCAGTTCTTC.

This chain links TRBV19 with TRBJ1-1, with D possibly matching TRBD1 (6 bases). The CDR3 spans 13 residues. CDR1 is LNHDA and CDR2 is SQIVND in the germline V gene (reference sequence). V lost 6 bases and J lost 2, with 10 bases in between. In DNA, the CDR3 is TGTGCCAGTAGACAGGGCATCAACACTGAAGCTTTCTTT. This gives the protein CASRQGINTEAFF.

In its sample, this clonotype was seen a few times. The chain carries TRBV6-1 and TRBJ2-1, with 8 bases that match TRBD2. V shed 5 bases, J shed 7 bases, and the junction held 13 bases outside the gene matches. The germline gives CDR1 MNHNS, CDR2 SASEGT. This CDR3 region has 16 residues. The CDR3 region is CASSSTKRGWGNEQFF. Here the CDR3 DNA reads TGTGCCAGCAGTTCTACCAAGCGGGGGTGGGGAAATGAGCAGTTCTTC.

This clonotype appeared many times. The V gene is TRBV2, the J gene TRBJ2-2; D is unresolved. This CDR3 spans 15 amino acids. Deletions cut 5 bases from V and 0 bases from J, with 10 bases between. CDR1 SNHLY and CDR2 FYNNEI come from the germline V gene. DNA for the CDR3: TGTGCCAGCAGTTGGCTACCTTCGAACACCGGGGAGCTGTTTTTT. It codes for CASSWLPSNTGELFF.

V is TRBV19 and J is TRBJ2-7; D possibly matches TRBD1 or TRBD2 (5 bases each). The CDR3 is 15 amino acids. V was clipped by 3 bases and J by 1 base, with 13 bases between them. Germline CDR1 LNHDA, CDR2 SQIVND (reference sequence). The CDR3 DNA reads as TGTGCCAGTAGTATTGGGGACCTATATTCCTACGAGCAGTACTTC. The encoded protein is CASSIGDLYSYEQYF. The whole variable domain, remainder taken from reference TRBV19 and TRBJ2-7, is DGGITQSPKYLFRKEGQNVTLSCEQNLNHDAMYWYRQDPGQGLRLIYYSQIVNDFQKGDIAEGYSVSREKKESFPLTVTSAQKNPTAFYLCASSIGDLYSYEQYFGPGTRLTVT.

The chain joins TRBV20-1 to TRBJ2-5; D is possibly TRBD1 (5 bases). Germline values: CDR1 DFQATT, CDR2 SNEGSKA (reference sequence). V was trimmed by 3 bases and J by 2 bases, leaving 16 bases between them. The CDR3 covers 15 residues. CDR3 coding DNA: TGCAGTGCTAGCCAACTGGACGGACAACAAGAGACCCAGTACTTC. This gives the protein CSASQLDGQQETQYF.

This clonotype was found a few times. V and J are TRBV29-1 and TRBJ1-2; maybe TRBD1 (5 bases). Trimming took off 0 bases at V and 6 bases at J, with 14 bases between the two ends. Germline assignment: CDR1 SQVTM and CDR2 ANQGSEA. The CDR3 length is 14 residues. DNA of the CDR3: TGCAGCGTTGAAGAGTGGGGCAGAGAAAATGGCTACACCTTC. Protein product: CSVEEWGRENGYTF.

This clonotype was counted only a few times. The V call is TRBV19, the J call TRBJ2-7; TRBD1 matches at 7 bases. Germline V CDR1 and CDR2: LNHDA, SQIVND (reference sequence). J was trimmed by 1 base and V by 4 bases; bases with no gene match: 1. This CDR3 contains 13 residues. The CDR3 DNA reads TGTGCCAGTAGTACGACAGGGTCCTACGAGCAGTACTTC. Amino acid sequence: CASSTTGSYEQYF.

The gene calls are TRBV27 and TRBJ1-4, with TRBD1 matching 7 bases. CDR3 length: 15 residues. The junction had 7 bases not matched to a gene; V was cut back by 5 bases and J by 4 bases. In germline, CDR1 is MNHEY, CDR2 SMNVEV (reference sequence). The CDR3 DNA reads TGTGCCAGCAGTCCGCTAACAGGGGATAATGAAAAACTGTTTTTT. Translation gives CASSPLTGDNEKLFF.

This clonotype was picked up a small number of times. CDR3: CAWMGRGGTQYF. The CDR3 DNA reads as TGTGCCTGGATGGGGCGCGGAGGTACGCAGTATTTT. The chain joins TRBV30 to TRBJ2-3, with D perhaps assigned TRBD1 or TRBD2 (5 bases each). Germline lookup yields CDR1 GTSNPN and CDR2 SVGIG (reference sequence). The CDR3 is made up of 12 amino acids. Trimming shortened V by 4 bases and J by 8 bases, and 13 bases separated the two germline ends.

This clonotype showed up just a few times. The chain links TRBV2 to TRBJ2-6, with 7 bases fitting TRBD1. J was trimmed by 4 bases and V by 3 bases; bases with no gene match: 9. This CDR3 comprises 17 residues. CDR1 and CDR2 from the germline V gene are SNHLY and FYNNEI. Here the CDR3 DNA reads TGTGCCAGCAGTGACGGACAGGCCATCAGGGGGGCCAACGTCCTGACTTTC. It encodes CASSDGQAIRGANVLTF.

The rearrangement joins TRBV6-2 or TRBV6-3 to TRBJ1-4; weak D call: TRBD1 (5 bases). V was trimmed by 5 bases and J by 7 bases, leaving 11 bases between them. In germline, CDR1 is MNHEY, CDR2 SVGEGT. CDR3 length: 13 residues. The CDR3 sequence: CASSLRQIEKLFF. CDR3 DNA: TGTGCCAGCAGTCTGAGACAGATTGAAAAACTGTTTTTT.

Remarks on this clonotype: A read error may be the cause here, since a much bigger clone is one base away. The chain carries TRBV18 and TRBJ1-1; 11 bases map to TRBD1. V was pared by 1 base and J by 2 bases, with 9 bases of the junction left unmatched. Germline V gene sequence: CDR1 KGHSH, CDR2 LQKENI. CDR3 size: 18 residues. This chain's CDR3 is CASSPRRDRGTFNTEAFF. CDR3 coding DNA: TGTGCCAGCTCACCACGCCGGGACAGGGGGACCTTTAACACTGAAGCTTTCTTT. Based on the CDR3 plus reference TRBV18 and TRBJ1-1, the full variable domain is NAGVMQNPRHLVRRRGQEARLRCSPMKGHSHVYWYRQLPEEGLKFMVYLQKENIIDESGMPKERFSAEFPKEGPSILRIQQVVRGDSAAYFCASSPRRDRGTFNTEAFFGQGTRLTVV.

The gene calls are TRBV12-3 or TRBV12-4 and TRBJ1-6, with D tentatively TRBD1 (5 bases). The CDR3 covers 15 residues. V lost 4 bases to trimming and J lost 9 bases, with 16 bases between them. CDR3 DNA sequence: TGTGCCAGCAGTTCGGCGGGACTGACTAGTTCACCCCTCCACTTT. It translates to CASSSAGLTSSPLHF.

This clonotype was observed a handful of times. This sequence joins TRBV6-5 and TRBJ1-1, with a possible D match to TRBD1 (6 bases). The germline CDR1 and CDR2 sequences are MNHEY and SVGAGI. V was pared by 2 bases and J by 4 bases, with 17 bases between. The CDR3 consists of 16 residues. The CDR3 loop is CASSYSFVGGATEAFF. The DNA for the CDR3 is TGTGCCAGCAGTTACAGTTTTGTCGGGGGGGCCACTGAAGCTTTCTTT.